This T cell receptor (beta chain) was captured by sequencing in a study of T cell responses to AZD1222 COVID-19 vaccine. Study findings and constraints: Receipt of two AZD1222 doses was followed by a rise in Spike-specific TCR breadth and depth. Unmutated regions of variants are reportedly targeted by nearly half of spike-specific TCRs. There were mostly white British donors and more females than males, and clonal diversity was possibly underestimated. Vaccine-related CD4 TCRs covered spike, predominating at 160-218 and 743-854.

Comments on this clone: What it binds is not known.

The CDR3 is made up of 14 amino acids. V was cut by 3 bases and J by 7 bases, with 10 bases left in between. Germline V gene lookup returns CDR1 LNHDA and CDR2 SQIVND (reference sequence). The data were produced by immunoSEQ multiplex PCR, yet TCRdb's version contains in-frame clones alone and is incomplete. The sample yields some 100,000 clones, 87% seen once. This chain connects TRBV19 to TRBJ1-6; possibly TRBD1 for D (5 bases). Sequencing was performed on peripheral blood, taken on day 0 of AZD1222 vaccination. The clonotype comes from an adult in good health. The CDR3 DNA reads as TGTGCCAGTAGTATTAGGGACCCAAATTCACCCCTCCACTTT. Translating gives CASSIRDPNSPLHF.